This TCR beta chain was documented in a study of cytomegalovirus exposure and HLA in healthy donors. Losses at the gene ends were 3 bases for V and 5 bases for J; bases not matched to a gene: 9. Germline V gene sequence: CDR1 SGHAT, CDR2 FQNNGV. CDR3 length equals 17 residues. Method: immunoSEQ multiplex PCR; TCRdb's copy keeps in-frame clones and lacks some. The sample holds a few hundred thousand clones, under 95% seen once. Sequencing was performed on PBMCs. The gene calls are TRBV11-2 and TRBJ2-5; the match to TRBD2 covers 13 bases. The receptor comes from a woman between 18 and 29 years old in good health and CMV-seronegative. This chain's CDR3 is CASSFTRTSGRVETQYF. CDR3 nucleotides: TGTGCCAGCAGCTTTACCAGGACTAGCGGGAGAGTCGAGACCCAGTACTTC.